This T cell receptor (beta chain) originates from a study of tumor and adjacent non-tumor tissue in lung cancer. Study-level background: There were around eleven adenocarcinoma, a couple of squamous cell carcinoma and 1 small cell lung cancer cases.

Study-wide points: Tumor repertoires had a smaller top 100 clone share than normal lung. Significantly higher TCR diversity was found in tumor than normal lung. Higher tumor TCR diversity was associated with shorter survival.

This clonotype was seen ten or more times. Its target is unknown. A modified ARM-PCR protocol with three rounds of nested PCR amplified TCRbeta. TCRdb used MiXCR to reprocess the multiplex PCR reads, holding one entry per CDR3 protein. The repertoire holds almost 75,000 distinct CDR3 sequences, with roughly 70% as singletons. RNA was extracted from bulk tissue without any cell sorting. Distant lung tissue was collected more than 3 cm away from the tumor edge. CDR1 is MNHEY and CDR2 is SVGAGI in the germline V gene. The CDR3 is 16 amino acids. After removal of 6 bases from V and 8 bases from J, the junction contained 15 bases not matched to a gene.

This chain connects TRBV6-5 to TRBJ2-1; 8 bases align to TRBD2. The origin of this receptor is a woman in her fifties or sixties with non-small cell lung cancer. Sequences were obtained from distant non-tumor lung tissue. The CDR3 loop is CASRREPGLGLDEQFF. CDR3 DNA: TGTGCCAGCAGAAGAGAACCGGGACTAGGTCTGGATGAGCAGTTCTTC.